This T cell receptor beta chain was captured by sequencing in a study of cytomegalovirus exposure and HLA in healthy donors. The data were produced by immunoSEQ multiplex PCR, yet TCRdb's version contains in-frame clones alone and is incomplete. The table lists some 76,000 clones, around 94% of them singletons, with roughly 3.3% in the top ten. The germline CDR1 and CDR2 sequences are SGHRS and YFSETQ. The germline V and J ends were trimmed by 1 base and 2 bases, with 7 bases remaining between them. The CDR3 runs to 14 residues. This TCR was recovered from a woman younger than 30 in good health and CMV-seropositive. Sequencing was carried out using PBMCs. The chain carries TRBV5-1 and TRBJ1-5, with D tentatively TRBD1 (5 bases). CDR3: CASSLIGGNQPQHF. As DNA, the CDR3 is TGCGCCAGCAGCTTGATAGGGGGCAATCAGCCCCAGCATTTT.